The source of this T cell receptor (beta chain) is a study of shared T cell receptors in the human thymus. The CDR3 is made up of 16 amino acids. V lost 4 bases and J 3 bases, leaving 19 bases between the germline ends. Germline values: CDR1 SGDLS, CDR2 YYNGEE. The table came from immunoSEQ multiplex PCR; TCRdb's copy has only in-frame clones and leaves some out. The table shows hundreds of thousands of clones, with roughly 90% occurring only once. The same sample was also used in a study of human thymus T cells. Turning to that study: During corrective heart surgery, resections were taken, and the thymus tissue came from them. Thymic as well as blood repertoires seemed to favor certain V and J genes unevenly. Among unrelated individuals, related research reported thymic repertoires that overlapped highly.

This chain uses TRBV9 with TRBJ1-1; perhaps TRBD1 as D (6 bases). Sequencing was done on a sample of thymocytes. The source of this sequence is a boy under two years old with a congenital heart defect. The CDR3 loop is CASSSPLQGGDTEAFF. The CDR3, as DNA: TGTGCCAGCAGCTCCCCCCTACAGGGTGGTGACACTGAAGCTTTCTTT.